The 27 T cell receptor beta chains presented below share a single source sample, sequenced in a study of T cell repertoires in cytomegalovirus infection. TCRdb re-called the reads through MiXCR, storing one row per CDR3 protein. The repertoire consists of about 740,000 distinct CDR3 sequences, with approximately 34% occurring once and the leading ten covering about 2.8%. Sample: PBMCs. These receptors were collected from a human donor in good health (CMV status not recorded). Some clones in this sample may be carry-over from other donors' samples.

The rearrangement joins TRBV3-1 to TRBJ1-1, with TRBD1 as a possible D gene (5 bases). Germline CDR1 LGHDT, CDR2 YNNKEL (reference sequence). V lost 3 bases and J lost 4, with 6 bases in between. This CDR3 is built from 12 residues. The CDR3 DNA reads TGTGCCAGCAGCCATGGGGGCACTGAAGCTTTCTTT. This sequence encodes CASSHGGTEAFF.

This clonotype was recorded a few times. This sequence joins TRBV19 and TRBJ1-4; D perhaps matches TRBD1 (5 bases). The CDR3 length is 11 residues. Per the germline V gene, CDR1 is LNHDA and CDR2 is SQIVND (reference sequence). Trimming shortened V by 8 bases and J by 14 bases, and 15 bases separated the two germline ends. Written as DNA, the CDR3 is TGTGCCAGTGCGACAGAGACTCGGCTGTTTTTT. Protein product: CASATETRLFF.

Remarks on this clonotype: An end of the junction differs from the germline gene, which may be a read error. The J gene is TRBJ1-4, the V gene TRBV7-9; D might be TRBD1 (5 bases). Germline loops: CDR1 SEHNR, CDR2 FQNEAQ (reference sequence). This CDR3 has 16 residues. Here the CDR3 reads CASSFFTGATNETLFF. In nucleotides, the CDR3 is TGTGCCAGCAGCTTTTTCACAGGTGCAACTAATGAAACACTGTTTTTT.

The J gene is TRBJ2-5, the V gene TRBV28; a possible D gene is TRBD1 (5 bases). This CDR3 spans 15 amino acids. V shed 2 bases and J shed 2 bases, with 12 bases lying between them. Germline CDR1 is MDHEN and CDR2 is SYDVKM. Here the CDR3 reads CASSLEPGNQETQYF. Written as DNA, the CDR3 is TGTGCCAGCAGTTTAGAACCAGGGAATCAAGAGACCCAGTACTTC.

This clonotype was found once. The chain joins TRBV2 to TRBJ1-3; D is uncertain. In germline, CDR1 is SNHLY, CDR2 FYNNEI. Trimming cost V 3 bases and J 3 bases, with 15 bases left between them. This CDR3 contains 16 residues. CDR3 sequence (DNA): TGTGCCAGCAGTGATGACGGACCCCCTTTTGGAAACACCATATATTTT. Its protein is CASSDDGPPFGNTIYF.

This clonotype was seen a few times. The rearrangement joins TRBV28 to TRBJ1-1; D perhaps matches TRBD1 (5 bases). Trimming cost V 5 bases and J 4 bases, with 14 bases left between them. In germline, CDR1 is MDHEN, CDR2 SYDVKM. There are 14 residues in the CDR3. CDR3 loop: CASSNSGSSTEAFF. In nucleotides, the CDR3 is TGTGCCAGCAGTAATTCAGGGAGCAGCACTGAAGCTTTCTTT.

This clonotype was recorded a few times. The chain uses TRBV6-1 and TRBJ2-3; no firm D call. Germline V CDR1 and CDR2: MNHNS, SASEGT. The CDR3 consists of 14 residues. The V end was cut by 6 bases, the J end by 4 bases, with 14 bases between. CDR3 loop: CASRLTAVADTQYF. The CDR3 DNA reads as TGTGCCAGCAGACTTACGGCCGTAGCAGATACGCAGTATTTT.

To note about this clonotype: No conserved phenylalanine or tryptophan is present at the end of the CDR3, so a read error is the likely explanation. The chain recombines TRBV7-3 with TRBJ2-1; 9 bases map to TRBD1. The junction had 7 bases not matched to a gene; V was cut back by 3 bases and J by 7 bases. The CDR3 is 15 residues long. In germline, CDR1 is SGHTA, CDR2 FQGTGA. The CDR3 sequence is CASSFAGTGLNEQFL. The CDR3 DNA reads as TGTGCCAGCAGCTTCGCCGGGACAGGGTTAAATGAGCAGTTCTTA.

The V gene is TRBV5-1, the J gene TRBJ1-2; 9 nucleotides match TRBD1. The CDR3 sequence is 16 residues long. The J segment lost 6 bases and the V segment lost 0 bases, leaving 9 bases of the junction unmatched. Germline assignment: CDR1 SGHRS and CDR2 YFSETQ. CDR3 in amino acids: CASSLGGTGSFHGYTF. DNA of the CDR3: TGCGCCAGCAGCTTGGGCGGGACAGGGAGTTTCCATGGCTACACCTTC.

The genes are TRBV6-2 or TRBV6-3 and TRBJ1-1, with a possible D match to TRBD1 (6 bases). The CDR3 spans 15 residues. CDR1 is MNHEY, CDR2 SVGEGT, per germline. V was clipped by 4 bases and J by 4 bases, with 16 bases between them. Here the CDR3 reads CASSWGGLGSTEAFF. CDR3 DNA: TGTGCCAGCAGTTGGGGGGGGCTGGGTAGCACTGAAGCTTTCTTT.

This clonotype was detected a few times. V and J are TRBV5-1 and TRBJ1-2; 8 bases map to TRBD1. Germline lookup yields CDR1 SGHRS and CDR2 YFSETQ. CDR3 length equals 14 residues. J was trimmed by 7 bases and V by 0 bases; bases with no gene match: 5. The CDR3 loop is CASSLDQGARGYTF. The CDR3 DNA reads TGCGCCAGCAGCTTGGATCAGGGGGCGCGTGGCTACACCTTC.

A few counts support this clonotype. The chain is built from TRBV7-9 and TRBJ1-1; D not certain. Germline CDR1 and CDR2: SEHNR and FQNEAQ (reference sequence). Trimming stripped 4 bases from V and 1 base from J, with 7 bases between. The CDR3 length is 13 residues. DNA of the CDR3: TGTGCCAGCAGCTCTTTGGAGAACACTGAAGCTTTCTTT. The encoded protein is CASSSLENTEAFF.

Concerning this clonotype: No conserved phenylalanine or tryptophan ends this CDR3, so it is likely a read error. The CDR3 DNA is TGCAGCTCAGCGGCTAGGGCGGAGGGGCTTTCCTACAATGAGCAGTTCTTA. Encoded protein: CSSAARAEGLSYNEQFL. This rearrangement joins TRBV20-1 to TRBJ2-1; tentative D call: TRBD2 (6 bases). CDR1 and CDR2 (germline): DFQATT, SNEGSKA (reference sequence). The CDR3 totals 17 residues.

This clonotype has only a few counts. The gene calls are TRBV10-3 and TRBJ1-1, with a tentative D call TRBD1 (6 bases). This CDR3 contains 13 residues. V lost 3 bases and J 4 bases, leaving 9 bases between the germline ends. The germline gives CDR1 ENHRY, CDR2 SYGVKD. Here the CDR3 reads CAISEKQGTEAFF. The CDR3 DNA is TGTGCCATCAGTGAAAAACAGGGCACTGAAGCTTTCTTT.

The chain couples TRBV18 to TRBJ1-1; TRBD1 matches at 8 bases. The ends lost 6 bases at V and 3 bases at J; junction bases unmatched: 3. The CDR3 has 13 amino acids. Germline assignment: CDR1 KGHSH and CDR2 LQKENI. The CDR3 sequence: CASSTGGDTEAFF. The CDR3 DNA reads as TGTGCCAGCTCTACAGGGGGGGACACTGAAGCTTTCTTT.

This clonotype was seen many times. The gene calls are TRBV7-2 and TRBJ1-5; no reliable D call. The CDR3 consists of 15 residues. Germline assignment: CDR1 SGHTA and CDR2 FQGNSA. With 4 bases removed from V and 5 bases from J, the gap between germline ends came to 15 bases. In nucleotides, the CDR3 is TGTGCCAGCAGCTCGGAGGCCGGGTCCTATCAGCCCCAGCATTTT. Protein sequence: CASSSEAGSYQPQHF.

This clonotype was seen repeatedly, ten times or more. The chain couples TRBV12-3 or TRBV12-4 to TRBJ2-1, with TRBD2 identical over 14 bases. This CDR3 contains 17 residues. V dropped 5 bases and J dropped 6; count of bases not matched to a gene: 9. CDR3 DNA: TGTGCCAGCAGTCCAGGGACTAGCGGGAGTATATCCAATGAGCAGTTCTTC. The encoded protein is CASSPGTSGSISNEQFF.

CDR3 sequence (DNA): TGTGCCAGTAGCCGTGGGACGACAGGGAACACTGAAGCTTTCTTT. Protein sequence: CASSRGTTGNTEAFF. The chain is built from TRBV19 and TRBJ1-1; a possible D gene is TRBD1 (6 bases). The germline V gene has CDR1 LNHDA and CDR2 SQIVND (reference sequence). The V and J ends lost 6 bases and 1 base respectively, with 15 bases between them. The CDR3 runs to 15 residues.

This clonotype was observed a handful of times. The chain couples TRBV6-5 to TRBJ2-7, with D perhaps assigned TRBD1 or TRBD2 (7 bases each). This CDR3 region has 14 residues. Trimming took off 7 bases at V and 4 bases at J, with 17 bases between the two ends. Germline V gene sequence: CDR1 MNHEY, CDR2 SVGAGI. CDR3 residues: CASTQGGEAYEQYF. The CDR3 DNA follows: TGTGCCAGCACCCAGGGGGGGGAGGCGTACGAGCAGTACTTC.

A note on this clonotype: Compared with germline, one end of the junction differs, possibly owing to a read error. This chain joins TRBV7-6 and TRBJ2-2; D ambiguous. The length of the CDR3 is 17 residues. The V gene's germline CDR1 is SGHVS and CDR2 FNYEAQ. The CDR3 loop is CASSLPAESANTVELFF. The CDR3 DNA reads TGTGCCAGCAGCCTCCCGGCGGAGTCCGCGAACACCGTGGAGCTGTTTTTT.

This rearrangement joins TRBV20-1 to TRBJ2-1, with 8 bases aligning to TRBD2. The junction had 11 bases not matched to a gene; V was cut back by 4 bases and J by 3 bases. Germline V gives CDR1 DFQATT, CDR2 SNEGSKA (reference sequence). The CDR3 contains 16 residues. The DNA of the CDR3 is TGCAGTGCTAAAGTCAATAGCGGGACCTACTACAATGAGCAGTTCTTC. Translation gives CSAKVNSGTYYNEQFF.

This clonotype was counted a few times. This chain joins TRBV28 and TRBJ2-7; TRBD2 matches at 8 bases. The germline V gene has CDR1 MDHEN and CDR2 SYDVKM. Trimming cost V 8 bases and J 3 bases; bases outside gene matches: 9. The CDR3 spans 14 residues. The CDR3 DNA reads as TGTGCCAGCCGGGCACGGGAGGGCCACTACGAGCAGTACTTC. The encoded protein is CASRAREGHYEQYF.

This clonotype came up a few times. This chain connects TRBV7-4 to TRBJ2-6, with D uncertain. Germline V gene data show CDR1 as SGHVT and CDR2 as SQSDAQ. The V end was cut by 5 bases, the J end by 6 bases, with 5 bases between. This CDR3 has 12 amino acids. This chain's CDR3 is CASSPAANVLTF. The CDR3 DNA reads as TGTGCCAGCAGCCCTGCGGCCAACGTCCTGACTTTC.

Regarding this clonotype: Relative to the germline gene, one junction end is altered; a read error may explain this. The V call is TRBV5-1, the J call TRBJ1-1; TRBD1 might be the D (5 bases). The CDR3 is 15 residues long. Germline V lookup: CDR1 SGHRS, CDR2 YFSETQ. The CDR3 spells CASSSGHTGGTESFF. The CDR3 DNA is TGCGCCAGCAGCTCGGGCCATACGGGTGGGACTGAATCTTTCTTT.

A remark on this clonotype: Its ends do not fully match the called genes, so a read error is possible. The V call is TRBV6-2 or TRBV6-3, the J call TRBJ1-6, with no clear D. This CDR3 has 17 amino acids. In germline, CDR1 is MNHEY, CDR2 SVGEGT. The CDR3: CSSSHPLWTEENSPLHF. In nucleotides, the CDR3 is TGTTCCAGCAGCCACCCATTGTGGACGGAAGAGAATTCACCCCTCCACTTT.

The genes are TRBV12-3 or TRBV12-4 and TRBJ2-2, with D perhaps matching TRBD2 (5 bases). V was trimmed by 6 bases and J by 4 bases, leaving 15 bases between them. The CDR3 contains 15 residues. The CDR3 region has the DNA TGTGCCAGCAGGCGAACTTGGACTGGCACCGGGGAGCTGTTTTTT. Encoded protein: CASRRTWTGTGELFF.

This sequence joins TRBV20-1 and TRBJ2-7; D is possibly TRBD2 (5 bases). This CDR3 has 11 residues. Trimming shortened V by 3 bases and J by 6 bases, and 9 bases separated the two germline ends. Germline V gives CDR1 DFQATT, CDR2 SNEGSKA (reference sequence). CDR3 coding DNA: TGCAGTGCTAGTGCGGGCGGCGAGCAGTACTTC. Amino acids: CSASAGGEQYF.